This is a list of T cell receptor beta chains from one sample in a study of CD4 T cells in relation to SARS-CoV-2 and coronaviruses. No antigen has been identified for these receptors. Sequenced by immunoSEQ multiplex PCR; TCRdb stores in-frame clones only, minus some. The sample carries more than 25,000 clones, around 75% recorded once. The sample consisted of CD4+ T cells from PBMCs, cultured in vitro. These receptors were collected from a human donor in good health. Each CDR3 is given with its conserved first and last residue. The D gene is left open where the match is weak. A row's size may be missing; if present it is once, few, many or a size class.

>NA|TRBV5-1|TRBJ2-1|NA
CASSPYSSYNEQFF
TGCGCCAGCAGCCCTTATAGCTCCTACAATGAGCAGTTCTTC
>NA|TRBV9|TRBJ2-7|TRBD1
CASSAGQGLEQYF
TGTGCCAGCAGCGCGGGACAGGGGCTCGAGCAGTACTTC
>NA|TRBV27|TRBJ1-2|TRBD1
CASSLAGGGNGYTF
TGTGCCAGCAGTTTAGCAGGGGGAGGTAATGGCTACACCTTC
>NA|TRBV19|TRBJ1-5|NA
CATGQPSYSNQPQHF
TGTGCCACCGGACAGCCCTCATATAGCAATCAGCCCCAGCATTTT
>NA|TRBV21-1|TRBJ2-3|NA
CASSTPDAADTQYF
TGTGCCAGCAGCACCCCGGACGCTGCAGATACGCAGTATTTT
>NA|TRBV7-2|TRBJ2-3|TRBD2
CASSLGADSGVDTQYF
TGTGCCAGCAGCTTAGGGGCCGATAGCGGGGTTGATACGCAGTATTTT
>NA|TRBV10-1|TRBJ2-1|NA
CASSAQLTVPEQFF
TGCGCCAGCAGTGCACAGTTAACCGTACCTGAGCAGTTCTTC
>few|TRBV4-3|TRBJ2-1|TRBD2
CASSPGLAGWDEQFF
TGCGCCAGCAGCCCGGGACTAGCGGGGTGGGATGAGCAGTTCTTC
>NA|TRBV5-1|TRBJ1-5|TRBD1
CASSTTGDNQPQHF
TGCGCCAGCAGCACGACAGGGGATAATCAGCCCCAGCATTTT
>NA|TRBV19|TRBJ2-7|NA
CASSDRYMVYEQYF
TGTGCCAGTAGTGACCGCTATATGGTCTACGAGCAGTACTTC
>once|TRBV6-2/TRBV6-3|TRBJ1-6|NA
CASSRWGARDNSPLHF
TGTGCCAGCAGCAGGTGGGGCGCGCGGGATAATTCACCCCTCCACTTT
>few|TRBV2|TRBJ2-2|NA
CASSENPGNTGELFF
TGTGCCAGCAGTGAAAACCCTGGGAACACCGGGGAGCTGTTTTTT
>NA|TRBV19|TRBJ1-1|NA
CASSQQGGSTEAFF
TGTGCCAGTAGCCAACAGGGAGGGAGCACTGAAGCTTTCTTT
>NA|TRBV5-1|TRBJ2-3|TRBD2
CASSFSSGGAGTQYF
TGCGCCAGCAGCTTCTCTAGCGGGGGGGCCGGTACGCAGTATTTT
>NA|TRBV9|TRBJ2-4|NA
CASSVGQENIQYF
TGTGCCAGCAGCGTAGGGCAGGAAAACATTCAGTACTTC
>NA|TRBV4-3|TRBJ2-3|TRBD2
CASSQAGTSGSMGDTQYF
TGCGCCAGCAGCCAAGCCGGGACTAGCGGGAGTATGGGGGATACGCAGTATTTT
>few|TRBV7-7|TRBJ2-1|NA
CASSLGPGGNEQFF
TGTGCCAGCAGCTTAGGTCCCGGGGGAAATGAGCAGTTCTTC
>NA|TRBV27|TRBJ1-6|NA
CASSQRGGSYNSPLHF
TGTGCCAGCAGCCAAAGAGGGGGCTCCTATAATTCACCCCTCCACTTT
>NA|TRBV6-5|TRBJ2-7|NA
CASSQTGGFYEQYF
TGTGCCAGCAGCCAAACGGGGGGCTTTTACGAGCAGTACTTC
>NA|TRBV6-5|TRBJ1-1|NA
CASLYEQSTEAFF
TGTGCCAGCTTGTACGAGCAGAGCACTGAAGCTTTCTTT
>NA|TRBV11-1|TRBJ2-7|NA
CASSSGLPLLEQYF
TGTGCCAGCAGCTCTGGACTGCCGCTTCTAGAACAGTACTTC
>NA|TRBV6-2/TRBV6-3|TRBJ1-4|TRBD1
CASSSPPGQGPITNEKLFF
TGTGCCAGCAGTTCCCCGCCGGGACAGGGTCCAATCACTAATGAAAAACTGTTTTTT
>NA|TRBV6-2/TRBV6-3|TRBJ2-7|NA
CASSSIPSADEQYF
TGTGCCAGCAGTTCAATTCCCTCAGCGGACGAGCAGTACTTC
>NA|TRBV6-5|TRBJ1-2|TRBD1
CASSWGQASGYTF
TGTGCCAGCAGCTGGGGACAGGCTTCGGGCTACACCTTC
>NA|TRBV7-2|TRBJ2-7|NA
CASSLAGFPYEQYF
TGTGCCAGCAGCTTAGCAGGGTTCCCCTACGAGCAGTACTTC
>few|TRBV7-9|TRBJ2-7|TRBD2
CASSLAGTTYEQYF
TGTGCCAGCAGCTTAGCGGGGACTACCTACGAGCAGTACTTC
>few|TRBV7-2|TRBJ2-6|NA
CASSLRGASSGANVLTF
TGTGCCAGCAGCTTGAGGGGGGCTAGCTCTGGGGCCAACGTCCTGACTTTC
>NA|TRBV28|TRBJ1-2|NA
CASGRPDGTKYGYTF
TGTGCCAGCGGACGGCCCGACGGGACAAAGTATGGCTACACCTTC
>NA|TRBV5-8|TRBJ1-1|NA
CASSPAGIGAFF
TGTGCCAGCAGCCCGGCGGGAATAGGAGCTTTCTTT
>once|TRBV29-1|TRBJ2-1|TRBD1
CSTGQGYEQFF
TGCAGCACCGGACAGGGCTATGAGCAGTTCTTC
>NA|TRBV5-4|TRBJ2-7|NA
CASRPMRGSNEQYF
TGTGCCAGCAGACCAATGAGGGGGAGTAACGAGCAGTACTTC
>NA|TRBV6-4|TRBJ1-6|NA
CASSDSGSPNSPLHF
TGTGCCAGCAGTGACTCCGGCAGTCCGAATTCACCCCTCCACTTT
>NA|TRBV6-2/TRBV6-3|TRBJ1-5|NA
CASSRDGENQPQHF
TGTGCCAGCAGCCGGGACGGTGAGAATCAGCCCCAGCATTTT
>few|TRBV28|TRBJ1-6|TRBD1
CASSSSGQGNSPLHF
TGTGCCAGCAGTTCCTCGGGACAGGGTAATTCACCCCTCCACTTT
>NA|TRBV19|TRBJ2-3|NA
CASSIRGYTDTQYF
TGTGCCAGTAGTATTCGGGGGTACACAGATACGCAGTATTTT
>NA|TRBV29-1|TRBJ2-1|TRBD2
CSVALAEQFF
TGCAGCGTTGCACTAGCGGAGCAGTTCTTC
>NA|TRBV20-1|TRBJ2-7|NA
CSASYGSTSYEQYF
TGCAGTGCTAGTTACGGGAGCACGTCCTACGAGCAGTACTTC
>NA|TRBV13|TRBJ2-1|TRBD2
CASSLLTYRLAASEQFF
TGTGCCAGCAGCCTCCTGACGTATAGGCTAGCGGCCTCTGAGCAGTTCTTC
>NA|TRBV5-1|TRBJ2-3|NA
CASSLAAATLPDTQYF
TGCGCCAGCAGCTTGGCCGCGGCTACCCTGCCAGATACGCAGTATTTT
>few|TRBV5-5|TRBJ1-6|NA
CASSGTTGGGSPLHF
TGTGCCAGCAGCGGGACGACGGGTGGTGGTTCACCCCTCCACTTT
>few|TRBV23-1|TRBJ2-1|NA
CASSQSWRRYNEQFF
TGCGCCAGCAGTCAATCGTGGAGGAGATACAATGAGCAGTTCTTC
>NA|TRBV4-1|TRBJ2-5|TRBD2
CASSQETGTSVQETQYF
TGCGCCAGCAGCCAGGAAACCGGGACTAGTGTCCAAGAGACCCAGTACTTC
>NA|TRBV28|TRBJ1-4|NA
CASSFSGVTNEKLFF
TGTGCCAGCAGTTTTTCAGGGGTAACTAATGAAAAACTGTTTTTT
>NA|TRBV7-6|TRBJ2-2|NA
CASSLVGNANTGELFF
TGTGCCAGCAGCTTAGTGGGCAACGCGAACACCGGGGAGCTGTTTTTT
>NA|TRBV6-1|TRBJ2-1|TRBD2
CASSEGTSGGLKEQFF
TGTGCCAGCAGTGAAGGGACTAGCGGGGGGTTAAAGGAGCAGTTCTTC
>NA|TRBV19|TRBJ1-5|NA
CASSIDTGQPQHF
TGTGCCAGTAGTATAGATACCGGACAGCCCCAGCATTTT
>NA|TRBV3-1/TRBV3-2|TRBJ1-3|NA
CASSQGPQANTIYF
TGTGCCAGCAGCCAAGGACCCCAGGCAAACACCATATATTTT
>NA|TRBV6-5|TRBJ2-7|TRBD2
CASTRTSGNAYEQYF
TGTGCCAGCACCCGGACTAGCGGGAACGCCTACGAGCAGTACTTC
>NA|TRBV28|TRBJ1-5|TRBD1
CASSRTGGNQPQHF
TGTGCCAGCAGCCGGACAGGAGGCAATCAGCCCCAGCATTTT
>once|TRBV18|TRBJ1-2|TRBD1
CASSPDRGGNYGYTF
TGTGCCAGCTCGCCCGACAGGGGAGGCAACTATGGCTACACCTTC
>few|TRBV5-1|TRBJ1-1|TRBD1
CASRDRGQGASEAFF
TGCGCCAGCAGAGACAGGGGACAGGGGGCTTCTGAAGCTTTCTTT